The clone carrying this TCR beta chain was observed a handful of times. CDR1 is SGHDT and CDR2 is YYEEEE in the germline V gene. V was cut by 6 bases and J by 3 bases, with 10 bases left in between. This CDR3 is 13 amino acids long. Constant-region reverse primers amplified full-length variable regions, followed by semi-nested Nested Universal Primer A PCR. TCRdb used MiXCR to reprocess the 5' RACE reads, holding one entry per CDR3 protein. This sample carries some 30,000 distinct CDR3 sequences, about a quarter of them seen once, and the ten largest clones take roughly 4%. J is TRBJ2-1 and V is TRBV5-6; D unresolved. The receptor's source is a female donor with breast cancer. The sequenced sample consisted of naive CD4+ T cells sorted from a lymph node. Specified subset: naive CD4+ T cells, CD4+CD45RA+CD25-. The CDR3 DNA follows: TGTGCCAGCACCAAACTAAACTACAATGAGCAGTTCTTC. It translates to CASTKLNYNEQFF.